The rows below give T cell receptor beta chains drawn from one sample of a study of cytomegalovirus exposure and HLA in healthy donors. Sequencing used immunoSEQ multiplex PCR; TCRdb keeps in-frame clones, though not all of them. Here the sample spans 100,000 to 150,000 clones, 65% to 80% being singletons. The specimen sequenced was PBMCs. These receptors originate from a human donor in good health. Both conserved end residues are trimmed from each CDR3. Each record gives: CDR3 length, J gene, V gene, CDR3 protein.

len: 15
j_gene: TRBJ2-1
v_gene: TRBV13
CDR3aa: ASSYLHGLAGGYEQF

len: 10
j_gene: TRBJ1-1
v_gene: TRBV7-8
CDR3aa: ASSSSDREAF

len: 11
j_gene: TRBJ2-5
v_gene: TRBV10-3
CDR3aa: AIGTGGQETQY

len: 11
j_gene: TRBJ1-1
v_gene: TRBV7-8
CDR3aa: ASSFPGNTEAF

len: 10
j_gene: TRBJ2-7
v_gene: TRBV29-1
CDR3aa: SVPLGPYEQY

len: 13
j_gene: TRBJ1-4
v_gene: TRBV9
CDR3aa: ASSARGERGEKLF

len: 12
j_gene: TRBJ1-2
v_gene: TRBV11-2
CDR3aa: ASSLPGYGYGYT

len: 12
j_gene: TRBJ1-4
v_gene: TRBV5-1
CDR3aa: ASSPGATNEKLF

len: 11
j_gene: TRBJ2-7
v_gene: TRBV6-1
CDR3aa: ATEMGGSYEQY

len: 13
j_gene: TRBJ1-4
v_gene: TRBV6-1
CDR3aa: ASSEPGQRNEKLF

len: 11
j_gene: TRBJ2-7
v_gene: TRBV6-5
CDR3aa: ASSYSRGYEQY

len: 10
j_gene: TRBJ1-1
v_gene: TRBV4-2
CDR3aa: ASSQDTRKAF

len: 12
j_gene: TRBJ1-4
v_gene: TRBV6-5
CDR3aa: ASSFDRENEKLF

len: 10
j_gene: TRBJ1-3
v_gene: TRBV7-6
CDR3aa: ASSPMGNTIY

len: 14
j_gene: TRBJ2-5
v_gene: TRBV12-5
CDR3aa: ASVLLAGGNGETQY

len: 11
j_gene: TRBJ2-2
v_gene: TRBV7-9
CDR3aa: AGTPWETGELF

len: 13
j_gene: TRBJ1-6
v_gene: TRBV9
CDR3aa: ASSARTEPNSPLH

len: 12
j_gene: TRBJ1-2
v_gene: TRBV28
CDR3aa: ASSPTTGAYGYT

len: 12
j_gene: TRBJ1-3
v_gene: TRBV6-5
CDR3aa: ASMAGNSGNTIY

len: 12
j_gene: TRBJ1-2
v_gene: TRBV6-5
CDR3aa: ASSYSRGIYDYT

len: 12
j_gene: TRBJ1-5
v_gene: TRBV5-1
CDR3aa: ASSPGDSNQPQH

len: 13
j_gene: TRBJ2-7
v_gene: TRBV5-1
CDR3aa: ASSREPGPPIEQY